One sample yielded the 10 T cell receptor beta chains listed below, sequenced in a study of blood T cells in healthy people across ages. A second roughly 6 to 11 cycle PCR used barcoded and J-beta primers. TCRdb called the 5' RACE reads again in MiXCR, with one record for every CDR3 protein. The repertoire has over 1,500,000 distinct CDR3 sequences, around 42% of them found once; the top ten carry about 23%. The sample taken for sequencing was blood. Every receptor here comes from a human donor in good health.

The J gene is TRBJ1-1, the V gene TRBV5-1; 9 nucleotides agree with TRBD1. The V and J ends lost 6 bases and 8 bases, in that order; junction bases with no gene match: 5. The CDR3 loop spans 12 amino acids. Germline CDR1 is SGHRS and CDR2 is YFSETQ. The CDR3, as DNA: TGCGCCAGCACCCAGACAGGGGGGGAAGCTTTCTTT. It yields the protein CASTQTGGEAFF.

This clonotype was recorded a few times. The V call is TRBV10-2, the J call TRBJ2-3; 9 positions match TRBD2. In germline, CDR1 is WSHSY, CDR2 SAAADI. The CDR3 covers 15 residues. V was pared by 8 bases and J by 1 base, with 7 bases of the junction left unmatched. The CDR3 loop reads CASGAGGQGTDTQYF. In DNA, the CDR3 is TGCGCCAGCGGGGCGGGGGGGCAAGGCACAGATACGCAGTATTTT.

The gene calls are TRBV6-5 and TRBJ2-3; maybe TRBD2 (7 bases). This CDR3 contains 16 residues. The V gene's germline CDR1 is MNHEY and CDR2 SVGAGI. V lost 5 bases, J lost 1 base, and 16 bases lay in between. CDR3 amino acids: CASSHWPGGRTDTQYF. CDR3 sequence (DNA): TGTGCCAGCAGTCACTGGCCCGGGGGGCGCACAGATACGCAGTATTTT.

The chain combines TRBV7-8 with TRBJ2-7; D is possibly TRBD1 or TRBD2 (5 bases each). V lost 1 base, J lost 4 bases, and 14 bases lay in between. This CDR3 contains 15 residues. CDR1 is SGHVS, CDR2 FQNEAQ, per germline. The CDR3 is CASSLDPGRTYEQYF. CDR3 sequence (DNA): TGTGCCAGCAGCTTAGACCCGGGACGTACTTACGAGCAGTACTTC.

This clonotype showed up just a few times. J is TRBJ2-6 and V is TRBV4-3, with TRBD1 matching over 11 bases. This CDR3 has 20 amino acids. Losses at the gene ends were 0 bases for V and 1 base for J; bases not matched to a gene: 8. The germline gives CDR1 LGHNA, CDR2 YSLEER. CDR3 bases: TGCGCCAGCAGCCAAGATGGCTGGGACAGGGGGAGATCTGGGGCCAACGTCCTGACTTTC. This translates into CASSQDGWDRGRSGANVLTF.

This clonotype showed up many times. V and J are TRBV13 and TRBJ2-1; D is possibly TRBD1 (5 bases). There are 13 residues in the CDR3. Germline V gene sequence: CDR1 PRHDT, CDR2 FYEKMQ (reference sequence). The ends were cut back, 1 base at V and 8 bases at J, with 9 bases in the middle. CDR3 sequence (DNA): TGTGCCAGCAGCTTAGCGTGGGGCCATGAGCAGTTCTTC. This sequence encodes CASSLAWGHEQFF.

The chain employs TRBV18 and TRBJ2-3; D may match TRBD1 or TRBD2 (5 bases each). Germline values: CDR1 KGHSH, CDR2 LQKENI. Between the trimmed V and J ends, which lost 1 base and 2 bases, there was a span of 10 bases. This CDR3 comprises 15 residues. This CDR3 is CASSPQGPSTDTQYF. CDR3 sequence (DNA): TGTGCCAGCTCACCACAGGGACCCTCCACAGATACGCAGTATTTT.

This clonotype was seen a few times. Here the CDR3 reads CASSLGLGRSSEQFF. DNA of the CDR3: TGTGCCAGCAGCTTAGGGCTGGGCCGATCTAGTGAGCAGTTCTTC. This chain joins TRBV7-3 and TRBJ2-1; D gene unclear. V was shortened by 2 bases and J by 9 bases, with 17 bases between the two germline ends. The CDR3 loop spans 15 amino acids. Germline V lookup: CDR1 SGHTA, CDR2 FQGTGA.

This chain joins TRBV28 and TRBJ2-4, with D tentatively TRBD1 (5 bases). In germline, CDR1 is MDHEN, CDR2 SYDVKM. Trimming shortened V by 4 bases and J by 0 bases, and 22 bases separated the two germline ends. The CDR3 extends over 19 amino acids. The CDR3 spells CASSSTTGSLSLAKNIQYF. In DNA form, the CDR3 reads TGTGCCAGCAGTTCCACTACAGGTTCGCTGAGTCTAGCCAAAAACATTCAGTACTTC.

The chain employs TRBV6-5 and TRBJ2-2; D unresolved. From germline, CDR1 is MNHEY and CDR2 SVGAGI. The CDR3 spans 16 residues. Trimming stripped 0 bases from V and 4 bases from J, with 12 bases between. CDR3 DNA: TGTGCCAGCAGTTACTCCGGTCGGGTAGGCACCGGGGAGCTGTTTTTT. Translation gives CASSYSGRVGTGELFF.